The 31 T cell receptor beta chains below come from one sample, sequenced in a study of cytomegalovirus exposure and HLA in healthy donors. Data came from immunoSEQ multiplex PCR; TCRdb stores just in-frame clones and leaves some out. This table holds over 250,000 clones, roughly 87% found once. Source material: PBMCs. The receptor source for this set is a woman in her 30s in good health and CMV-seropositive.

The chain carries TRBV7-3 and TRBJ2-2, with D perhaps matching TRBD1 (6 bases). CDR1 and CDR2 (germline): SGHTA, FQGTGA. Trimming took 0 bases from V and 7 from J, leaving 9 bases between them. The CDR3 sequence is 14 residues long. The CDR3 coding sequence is TGTGCCAGCAGCTTAACGCAGGGGCACGGGGAGCTGTTTTTT. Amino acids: CASSLTQGHGELFF.

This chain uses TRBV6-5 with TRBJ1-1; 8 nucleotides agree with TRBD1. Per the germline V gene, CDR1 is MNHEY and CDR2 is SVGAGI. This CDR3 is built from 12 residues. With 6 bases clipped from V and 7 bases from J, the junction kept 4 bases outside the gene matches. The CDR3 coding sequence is TGTGCCAGCAGCCCTACAGGGGGTGAAGCTTTCTTT. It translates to CASSPTGGEAFF.

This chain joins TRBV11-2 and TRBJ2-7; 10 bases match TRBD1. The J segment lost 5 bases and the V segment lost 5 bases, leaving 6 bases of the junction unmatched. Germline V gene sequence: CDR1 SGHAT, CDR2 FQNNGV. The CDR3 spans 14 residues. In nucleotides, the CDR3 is TGTGCCAGCAGCCCGCGACAGGGGGCGAACGAGCAGTACTTC. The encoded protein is CASSPRQGANEQYF.

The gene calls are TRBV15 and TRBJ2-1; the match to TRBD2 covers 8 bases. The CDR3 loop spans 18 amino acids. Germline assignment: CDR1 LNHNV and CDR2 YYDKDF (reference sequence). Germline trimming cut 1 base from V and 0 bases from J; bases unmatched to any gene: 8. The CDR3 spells CATSRVLAGRSSYNEQFF. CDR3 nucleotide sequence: TGTGCCACCAGCAGAGTTCTAGCGGGCCGTAGCTCCTACAATGAGCAGTTCTTC.

The CDR3 DNA reads as TGTGCCAGCAGCCTCGGGACTTATGGAAACACCATATATTTT. Amino acid sequence: CASSLGTYGNTIYF. The rearrangement joins TRBV7-9 to TRBJ1-3, with a possible D match to TRBD1 (5 bases). The CDR3 contains 14 residues. Germline assignment: CDR1 SEHNR and CDR2 FQNEAQ (reference sequence). Trimming cost V 5 bases and J 3 bases, with 11 bases left between them.

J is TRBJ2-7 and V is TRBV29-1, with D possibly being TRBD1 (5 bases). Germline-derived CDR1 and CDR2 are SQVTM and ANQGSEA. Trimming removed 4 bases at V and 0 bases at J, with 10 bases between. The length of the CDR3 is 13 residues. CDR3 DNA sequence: TGCAGCGTTGGACAGACTGTCTCCTACGAGCAGTACTTC. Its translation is CSVGQTVSYEQYF.

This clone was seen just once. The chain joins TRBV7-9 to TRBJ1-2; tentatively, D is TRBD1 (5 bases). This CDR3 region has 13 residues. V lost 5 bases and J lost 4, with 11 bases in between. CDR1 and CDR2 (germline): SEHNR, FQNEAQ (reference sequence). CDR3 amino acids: CASSARQIYGYTF. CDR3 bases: TGTGCCAGCAGCGCTAGACAGATCTATGGCTACACCTTC. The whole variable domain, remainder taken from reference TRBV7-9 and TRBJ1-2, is DTGVSQNPRHKITKRGQNVTFRCDPISEHNRLYWYRQTLGQGPEFLTYFQNEAQLEKSRLLSDRFSAERPKGSFSTLEIQRTEQGDSAMYLCASSARQIYGYTFGSGTRLTVV.

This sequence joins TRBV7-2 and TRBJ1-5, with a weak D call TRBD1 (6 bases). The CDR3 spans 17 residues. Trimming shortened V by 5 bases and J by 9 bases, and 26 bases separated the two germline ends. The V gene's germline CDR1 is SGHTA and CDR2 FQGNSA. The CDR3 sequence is CASSQLGETGSRGPQHF. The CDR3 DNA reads TGTGCCAGCAGCCAACTAGGGGAAACAGGGTCCCGGGGGCCCCAGCATTTT.

CDR3 amino acids: CASSLTRTEQYF. CDR3 nucleotides: TGTGCCAGCAGCTTAACCCGAACCGAGCAGTACTTC. The chain is built from TRBV11-1 and TRBJ2-7; unclear D gene. This CDR3 contains 12 residues. V was trimmed by 2 bases and J by 6 bases, leaving 8 bases between them. The V gene's germline CDR1 is SGHAT and CDR2 FQDESV (reference sequence).

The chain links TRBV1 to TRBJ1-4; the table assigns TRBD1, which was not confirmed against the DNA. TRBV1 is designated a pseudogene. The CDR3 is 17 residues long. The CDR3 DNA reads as TGCACCAGCAGCCAAGTGGGGTCGGACAGATCAAATGAAAAACTGTTTTTT. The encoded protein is CTSSQVGSDRSNEKLFF.

CDR3 DNA: TGTGCCAGCAGTTTAATCGGCGGACAGGTTGAGCCCCAGCATTTT. This translates into CASSLIGGQVEPQHF. The rearrangement links TRBV27 to TRBJ1-5, with 7 bases aligning to TRBD1. Germline-derived CDR1 and CDR2 are MNHEY and SMNVEV (reference sequence). The CDR3 length is 15 residues. V dropped 2 bases and J dropped 8; count of bases not matched to a gene: 9.

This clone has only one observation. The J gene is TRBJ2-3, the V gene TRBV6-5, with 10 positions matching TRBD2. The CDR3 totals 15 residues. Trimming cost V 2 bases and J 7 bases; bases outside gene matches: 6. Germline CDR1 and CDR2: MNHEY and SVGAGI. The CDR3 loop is CASSYKAGGSYTQYF. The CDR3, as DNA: TGTGCCAGCAGTTACAAAGCGGGAGGGAGCTATACGCAGTATTTT.

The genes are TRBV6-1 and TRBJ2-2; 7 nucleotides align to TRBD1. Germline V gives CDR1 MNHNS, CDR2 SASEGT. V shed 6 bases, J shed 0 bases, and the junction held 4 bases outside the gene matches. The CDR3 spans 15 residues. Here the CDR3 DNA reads TGTGCCAGCAGGGGGGACAGTGCGAACACCGGGGAGCTGTTTTTT. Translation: CASRGDSANTGELFF.

DNA of the CDR3: TGCGCCAGCAGTCCGACCGTAACCGGGGAGCTGTTTTTT. It codes for CASSPTVTGELFF. The rearrangement uses TRBV5-1 and TRBJ2-2, with no clear D. The germline V gene has CDR1 SGHRS and CDR2 YFSETQ. V lost 5 bases and J lost 5, with 10 bases in between. This CDR3 is 13 amino acids long. Variable domain in full (rest from reference TRBV5-1 and TRBJ2-2): KAGVTQTPRYLIKTRGQQVTLSCSPISGHRSVSWYQQTPGQGLQFLFEYFSETQRNKGNFPGRFSGRQFSNSRSEMNVSTLELGDSALYLCASSPTVTGELFFGEGSRLTVL.

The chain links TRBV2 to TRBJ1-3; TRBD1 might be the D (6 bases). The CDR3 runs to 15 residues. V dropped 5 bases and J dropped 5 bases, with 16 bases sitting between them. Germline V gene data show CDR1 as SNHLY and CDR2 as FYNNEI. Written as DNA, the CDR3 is TGTGCCAGCAGTAGGACAGAGATAATTCGAAACACCATATATTTT. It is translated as CASSRTEIIRNTIYF.

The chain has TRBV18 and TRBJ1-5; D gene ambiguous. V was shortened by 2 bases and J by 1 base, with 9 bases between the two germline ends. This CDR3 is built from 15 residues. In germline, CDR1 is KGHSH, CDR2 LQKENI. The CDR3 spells CASSPNSKSNQPQHF. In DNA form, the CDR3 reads TGTGCCAGCTCACCAAACAGCAAAAGCAATCAGCCCCAGCATTTT.

Here the CDR3 DNA reads TGCGCCAGCAGCTTCCAGGTTAACTATGGCTACACCTTC. Protein: CASSFQVNYGYTF. The chain couples TRBV5-1 to TRBJ1-2; D gene uncertain. There are 13 residues in the CDR3. With 2 bases removed from V and 1 base from J, the gap between germline ends came to 6 bases. Germline CDR1 SGHRS, CDR2 YFSETQ.

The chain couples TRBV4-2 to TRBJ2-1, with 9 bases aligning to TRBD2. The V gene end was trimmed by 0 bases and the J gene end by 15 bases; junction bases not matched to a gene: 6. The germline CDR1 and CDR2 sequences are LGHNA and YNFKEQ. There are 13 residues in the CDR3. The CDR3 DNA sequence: TGTGCCAGCAGCCAAGATAAGGGGACTAGCTTGTTCTTC. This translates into CASSQDKGTSLFF.

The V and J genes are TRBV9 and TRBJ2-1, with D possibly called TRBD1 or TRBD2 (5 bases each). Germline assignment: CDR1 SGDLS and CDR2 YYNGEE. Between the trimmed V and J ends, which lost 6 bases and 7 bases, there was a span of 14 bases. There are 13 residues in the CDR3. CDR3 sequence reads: CASKGTPGNEQFF. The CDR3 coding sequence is TGTGCCAGCAAGGGGACCCCCGGAAATGAGCAGTTCTTC.

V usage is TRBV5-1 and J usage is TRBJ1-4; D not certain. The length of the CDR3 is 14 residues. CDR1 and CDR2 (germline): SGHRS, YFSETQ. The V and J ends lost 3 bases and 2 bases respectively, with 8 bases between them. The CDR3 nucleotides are TGCGCCAGCAGCTCTACGGTGACTAATGAAAAACTGTTTTTT. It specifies CASSSTVTNEKLFF.

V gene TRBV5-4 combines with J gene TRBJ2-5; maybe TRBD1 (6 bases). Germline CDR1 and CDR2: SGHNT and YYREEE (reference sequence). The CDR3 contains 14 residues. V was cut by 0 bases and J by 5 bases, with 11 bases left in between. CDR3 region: CASSLDRVRETQYF. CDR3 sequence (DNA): TGTGCCAGCAGCTTGGACAGGGTTAGGGAGACCCAGTACTTC. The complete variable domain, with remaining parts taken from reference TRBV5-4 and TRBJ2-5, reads ETGVTQSPTHLIKTRGQQVTLRCSSQSGHNTVSWYQQALGQGPQFIFQYYREEENGRGNFPPRFSGLQFPNYSSELNVNALELDDSALYLCASSLDRVRETQYFGPGTRLLVL.

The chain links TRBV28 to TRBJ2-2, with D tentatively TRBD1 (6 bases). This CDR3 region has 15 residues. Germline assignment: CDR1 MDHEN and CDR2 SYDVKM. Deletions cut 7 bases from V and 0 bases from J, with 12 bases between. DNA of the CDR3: TGTGCCAGCATCTGGGGGCCCTCGAACACCGGGGAGCTGTTTTTT. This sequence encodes CASIWGPSNTGELFF. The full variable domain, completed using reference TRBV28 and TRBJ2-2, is DVKVTQSSRYLVKRTGEKVFLECVQDMDHENMFWYRQDPGLGLRLIYFSYDVKMKEKGDIPEGYSVSREKKERFSLILESASTNQTSMYLCASIWGPSNTGELFFGEGSRLTVL.

CDR3 sequence (DNA): TGTGCCAGCTCACCCATACTCTCGCCGAACACTGAAGCTTTCTTT. As protein: CASSPILSPNTEAFF. The chain is built from TRBV18 and TRBJ1-1; D gene unclear. V dropped 3 bases and J dropped 1 base, with 12 bases sitting between them. CDR3 length: 15 residues. The germline CDR1 and CDR2 sequences are KGHSH and LQKENI.

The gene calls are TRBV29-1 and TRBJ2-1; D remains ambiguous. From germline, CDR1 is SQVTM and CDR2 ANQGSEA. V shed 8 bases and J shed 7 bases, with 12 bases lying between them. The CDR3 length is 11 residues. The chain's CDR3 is CSSRIGNEQFF. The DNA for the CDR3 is TGCAGCTCCCGTATTGGGAATGAGCAGTTCTTC.

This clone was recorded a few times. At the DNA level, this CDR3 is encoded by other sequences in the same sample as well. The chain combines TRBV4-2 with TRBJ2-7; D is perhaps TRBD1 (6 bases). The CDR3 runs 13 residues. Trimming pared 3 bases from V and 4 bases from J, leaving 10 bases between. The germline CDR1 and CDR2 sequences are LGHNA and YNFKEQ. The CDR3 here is CASSQGAGYEQYF. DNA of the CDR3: TGTGCCAGCAGCCAGGGGGCAGGGTACGAGCAGTACTTC.

The CDR3 loop reads CASSRYRETQYF. CDR3 in DNA: TGCGCCAGCAGCAGATACCGGGAGACCCAGTACTTC. The chain couples TRBV5-1 to TRBJ2-5; D gene ambiguous. Germline V lookup: CDR1 SGHRS, CDR2 YFSETQ. V lost 4 bases, J lost 5 bases, and 9 bases lay in between. CDR3 size: 12 residues.

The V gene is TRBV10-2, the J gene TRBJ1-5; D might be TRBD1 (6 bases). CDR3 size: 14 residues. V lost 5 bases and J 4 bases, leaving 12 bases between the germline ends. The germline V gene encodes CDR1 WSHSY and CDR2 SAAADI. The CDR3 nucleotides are TGCGCCAGCAGTATCGTCCAGGGGAATCAGCCCCAGCATTTT. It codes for CASSIVQGNQPQHF.

The CDR3 DNA reads TGCGCCAGCAGCCGACTAGCGGGAGACTACAATGAGCAGTTCTTC. It specifies CASSRLAGDYNEQFF. This chain joins TRBV4-3 and TRBJ2-1, with 12 positions matching TRBD2. Germline trimming cut 4 bases from V and 3 bases from J; bases unmatched to any gene: 1. Looked up from germline, CDR1 is LGHNA and CDR2 is YSLEER. The CDR3 has 15 residues.

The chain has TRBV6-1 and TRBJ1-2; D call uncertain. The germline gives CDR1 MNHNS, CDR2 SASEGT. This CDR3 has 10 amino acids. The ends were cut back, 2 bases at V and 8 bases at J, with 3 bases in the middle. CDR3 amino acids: CASSESGYTF. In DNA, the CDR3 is TGTGCCAGCAGTGAAAGCGGCTACACCTTC.

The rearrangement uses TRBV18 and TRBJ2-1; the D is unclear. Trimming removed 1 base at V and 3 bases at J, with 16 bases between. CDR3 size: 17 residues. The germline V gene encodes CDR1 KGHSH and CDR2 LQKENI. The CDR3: CASSPLVGTQNYNEQFF. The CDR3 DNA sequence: TGTGCCAGCTCACCACTGGTGGGCACCCAAAACTACAATGAGCAGTTCTTC.

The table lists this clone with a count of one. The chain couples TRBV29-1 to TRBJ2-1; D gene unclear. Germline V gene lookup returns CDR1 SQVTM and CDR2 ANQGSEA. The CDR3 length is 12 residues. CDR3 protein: CTEGCCYNEQFF. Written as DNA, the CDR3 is TGCACCGAAGGTTGCTGCTACAATGAGCAGTTCTTC.